This T cell receptor beta chain originates from a study of T cells in narcolepsy. Study background: Healthy controls were enrolled alongside patients with narcolepsy type 1 or type 2. Study-level findings and limits: Autoreactive clonotypes reportedly recurred in blood of same and different patients, not controls.

Sequenced by immunoSEQ multiplex PCR; TCRdb stores in-frame clones only, minus some. The sample contains 20,000 to 30,000 clones, approximately 80% of which appear only once. Note on this clone: The antigen is not known.

Unmatched junction bases numbered 10, after V lost 11 bases and J lost 4 bases. This CDR3 has 14 residues. In germline, CDR1 is WSHSY, CDR2 SAAADI. The TCR was taken from a human donor in good health. The chain combines TRBV10-2 with TRBJ2-3; 9 bases match TRBD1. Material: memory (CD45RA-) CD4+ T cells from blood. CDR3 region: CAVLEQGAPDTQYF. The CDR3 region has the DNA TGCGCCGTGTTAGAACAGGGGGCCCCAGATACGCAGTATTTT.